These T cell receptor beta chains were read from a single sample in a study of cytomegalovirus exposure and HLA in healthy donors. Profiling relied on immunoSEQ multiplex PCR, and the TCRdb table lists in-frame clones only, not all of them. The sample yields fewer than 85,000 clones, about 79% seen once. The specimen was PBMCs. The receptor source for this set is a male donor in good health and CMV-seropositive. Each CDR3 is given with its conserved first and last residue. D genes are given only for firm matches. Expanded clones get a size class; other rows say once, few or many, or leave the size out.

v_gene: TRBV5-1
j_gene: TRBJ2-2
abundance: .
d_gene: TRBD2
CDR3nt: TGCGCCAGCAGCTTGGTGGCGGGAGTCAGCACCGGGGAGCTGTTTTTT
CDR3aa: CASSLVAGVSTGELFF

v_gene: TRBV28
j_gene: TRBJ2-1
abundance: few
d_gene: TRBD2
CDR3nt: TGTGCCAGCAGCTCAGGCCTAGCGGGAGGGGACTACTCCTACAATGAGCAGTTCTTC
CDR3aa: CASSSGLAGGDYSYNEQFF

v_gene: TRBV5-1
j_gene: TRBJ2-2
abundance: .
d_gene: TRBD2
CDR3nt: TGCGCCAGCAGCTTACAACCTCCCCGGAGGCGGGAGGGCCTTTACACCGGGGAGCTGTTTTTT
CDR3aa: CASSLQPPRRREGLYTGELFF

v_gene: TRBV15
j_gene: TRBJ1-4
abundance: few
d_gene: .
CDR3nt: TGTGCCACCAGCGCTCAGGCTCCTAATGAAAAACTGTTTTTT
CDR3aa: CATSAQAPNEKLFF

v_gene: TRBV10-3
j_gene: TRBJ2-7
abundance: .
d_gene: TRBD2
CDR3nt: TGTGCCATCAGTGAGCCAGGAGGGGAGGGTTCCTACGAGCAGTACTTC
CDR3aa: CAISEPGGEGSYEQYF

v_gene: TRBV7-6
j_gene: TRBJ2-1
abundance: .
d_gene: TRBD1
CDR3nt: TGTGCCAGCAGCTTAAGGGACAGGGGAATAAATGAGCAGTTCTTC
CDR3aa: CASSLRDRGINEQFF

v_gene: TRBV15
j_gene: TRBJ2-5
abundance: .
d_gene: .
CDR3nt: TGTGCCACCAGCAGAGTAACAGGGTACGAGACCCAGTACTTC
CDR3aa: CATSRVTGYETQYF

v_gene: TRBV18
j_gene: TRBJ1-2
abundance: once
d_gene: .
CDR3nt: TGTGCCAGCTCACCTATTTTAGAGGACTATGGCTACACCTTC
CDR3aa: CASSPILEDYGYTF

v_gene: TRBV28
j_gene: TRBJ2-3
abundance: .
d_gene: .
CDR3nt: TGTGCCAGCACCGTTACTAGTCGGGATACGCAGTATTTT
CDR3aa: CASTVTSRDTQYF

v_gene: TRBV4-1
j_gene: TRBJ2-1
abundance: .
d_gene: TRBD2
CDR3nt: TGCGCCAGCAGCCAAGAGACGCTCCCCAGCGGGGGACCGCAGTTCTTC
CDR3aa: CASSQETLPSGGPQFF

v_gene: TRBV6-5
j_gene: TRBJ1-6
abundance: .
d_gene: .
CDR3nt: TGTGCCAGCAGTTACTCCGGACAGTATAATTCACCCCTCCACTTT
CDR3aa: CASSYSGQYNSPLHF

v_gene: TRBV28
j_gene: TRBJ2-3
abundance: .
d_gene: TRBD2
CDR3nt: TGTGCCAGCACCCCTAGCGGGGGGGCCATGGATACGCAGTATTTT
CDR3aa: CASTPSGGAMDTQYF

v_gene: TRBV4-2
j_gene: TRBJ2-7
abundance: .
d_gene: .
CDR3nt: TGTGCCAGCAGCCAAGACGAGGCCAGCTCCTACGAGCAGTACTTC
CDR3aa: CASSQDEASSYEQYF

v_gene: TRBV5-1
j_gene: TRBJ1-2
abundance: .
d_gene: .
CDR3nt: TGCGCCAGCAGCTTGGTAGGGGATGTCGAAGGCTACACCTTC
CDR3aa: CASSLVGDVEGYTF

v_gene: TRBV27
j_gene: TRBJ2-7
abundance: .
d_gene: TRBD1
CDR3nt: TGTGCCAGCAGTCCGACAGGGGGATCCTACGAGCAGTACTTC
CDR3aa: CASSPTGGSYEQYF

v_gene: TRBV5-1
j_gene: TRBJ1-2
abundance: .
d_gene: .
CDR3nt: TGCGCCAGCGGCCCTGGGGTCCGGCAGGAGGGTAACTATGGCTACACCTTC
CDR3aa: CASGPGVRQEGNYGYTF

v_gene: TRBV7-7
j_gene: TRBJ2-3
abundance: .
d_gene: .
CDR3nt: TGTGCTAGCAGCAGAACGGGGGTCCTCACAGATACGCAGTATTTT
CDR3aa: CASSRTGVLTDTQYF

v_gene: TRBV6-5
j_gene: TRBJ1-2
abundance: once
d_gene: .
CDR3nt: TGTGCCAGCAGGATTGACAGATATGGCTACACCTTC
CDR3aa: CASRIDRYGYTF

v_gene: TRBV2
j_gene: TRBJ2-5
abundance: .
d_gene: .
CDR3nt: TGTGCCAGCAGTCCAGTCGACAGGTACCAAGAGACCCAGTACTTC
CDR3aa: CASSPVDRYQETQYF

v_gene: TRBV6-5
j_gene: TRBJ2-7
abundance: .
d_gene: .
CDR3nt: TGTGCCAGCAGTCCCCGCCCTGGACAGACCCACGAGCAGTACTTC
CDR3aa: CASSPRPGQTHEQYF

v_gene: TRBV28
j_gene: TRBJ1-1
abundance: .
d_gene: .
CDR3nt: TGTGCCAGCACCCCCTTCGGACTGAGCACTGAAGCTTTCTTT
CDR3aa: CASTPFGLSTEAFF

v_gene: TRBV28
j_gene: TRBJ2-5
abundance: once
d_gene: TRBD1
CDR3nt: TGTGCCAGCAGTTCGGGACAGCGGCGGGAGACCCAGTACTTC
CDR3aa: CASSSGQRRETQYF

v_gene: TRBV4-2
j_gene: TRBJ2-7
abundance: once
d_gene: TRBD2
CDR3nt: TGTGCCAGCAGCCAGCCTAGCGGGATCGTAGGCTACGAGCAGTACTTC
CDR3aa: CASSQPSGIVGYEQYF

v_gene: TRBV19
j_gene: TRBJ1-3
abundance: .
d_gene: .
CDR3nt: TGTGCCAGTTATCGTGGCAACGGAAACACCATATATTTT
CDR3aa: CASYRGNGNTIYF

v_gene: TRBV5-4
j_gene: TRBJ1-3
abundance: .
d_gene: .
CDR3nt: TGTGCCAGCAGTATGACGGGAGGAAACACCATATATTTT
CDR3aa: CASSMTGGNTIYF

v_gene: TRBV5-5
j_gene: TRBJ2-3
abundance: .
d_gene: TRBD2
CDR3nt: TGTGCCAGCAGCTCCCTAGCGGGAACGCAGTATTTT
CDR3aa: CASSSLAGTQYF

v_gene: TRBV28
j_gene: TRBJ2-7
abundance: .
d_gene: TRBD1
CDR3nt: TGTGCCAGCAGGGGGACAGGGGAAACCGAGCAGTACTTC
CDR3aa: CASRGTGETEQYF

v_gene: TRBV4-1
j_gene: TRBJ1-4
abundance: few
d_gene: .
CDR3nt: TGCGCCAGCAGTCCGATAGGGGTGGTGGATGAAAAACTGTTTTTT
CDR3aa: CASSPIGVVDEKLFF

v_gene: TRBV6-5
j_gene: TRBJ2-1
abundance: .
d_gene: TRBD2
CDR3nt: TGTGCCAGCAGTTACTTAGCGGGGGGGGCCAATGAGCAGTTCTTC
CDR3aa: CASSYLAGGANEQFF

v_gene: TRBV7-2
j_gene: TRBJ1-1
abundance: .
d_gene: TRBD1
CDR3nt: TGTGCCAGCAGCCGGGCCAGCAGGACAGGGTACACTGAAGCTTTCTTT
CDR3aa: CASSRASRTGYTEAFF

v_gene: TRBV19
j_gene: TRBJ2-1
abundance: .
d_gene: TRBD2
CDR3nt: TGTGCCGCCCAGGGTCGGGGAGGGGATGAGCAGTTCTTC
CDR3aa: CAAQGRGGDEQFF

v_gene: TRBV7-9
j_gene: TRBJ2-7
abundance: .
d_gene: .
CDR3nt: TGTGCCAGCAGCCAGACAGATATTAGACTCTACGAGCAGTACTTC
CDR3aa: CASSQTDIRLYEQYF

v_gene: TRBV6-5
j_gene: TRBJ2-7
abundance: once
d_gene: .
CDR3nt: TGTGCCAGCAGTAAGTACAGTGGATACGAGCAGTACTTC
CDR3aa: CASSKYSGYEQYF

v_gene: TRBV28
j_gene: TRBJ2-7
abundance: .
d_gene: .
CDR3nt: TGTGCCAGCAGTTTGGATTCCGGACAGAACCGTTACGAGCAGTACTTC
CDR3aa: CASSLDSGQNRYEQYF

v_gene: TRBV2
j_gene: TRBJ2-7
abundance: .
d_gene: TRBD1
CDR3nt: TGTGCCAGCAGTGAACAGGGGGCGAGATACGAGCAGTACTTC
CDR3aa: CASSEQGARYEQYF

v_gene: TRBV5-6
j_gene: TRBJ1-1
abundance: few
d_gene: .
CDR3nt: TGTGCCAGCAGCTTGGCCGAGGTCGTGAACACTGAAGCTTTCTTT
CDR3aa: CASSLAEVVNTEAFF

v_gene: TRBV2
j_gene: TRBJ2-3
abundance: .
d_gene: TRBD2
CDR3nt: TGTGCCAGCAGGAGAGCGGGGGTGGCGCGAGATACGCAGTATTTT
CDR3aa: CASRRAGVARDTQYF

v_gene: TRBV6-5
j_gene: TRBJ2-7
abundance: .
d_gene: TRBD2
CDR3nt: TGTGCCAGCAGTACTAGCGCTAGCTCCTACGAGCAGTACTTC
CDR3aa: CASSTSASSYEQYF

v_gene: TRBV27
j_gene: TRBJ1-4
abundance: .
d_gene: TRBD1
CDR3nt: TGTGCCAGCGGAGGGGGCGAAAATGAAAAACTGTTTTTT
CDR3aa: CASGGGENEKLFF

v_gene: TRBV6-1
j_gene: TRBJ1-2
abundance: .
d_gene: .
CDR3nt: TGTGCCAGCAGCTATCTGACCGGAGCGATTGTCTACACCTTC
CDR3aa: CASSYLTGAIVYTF

v_gene: TRBV6-1
j_gene: TRBJ2-7
abundance: .
d_gene: TRBD1
CDR3nt: TGTGCCAGCAAACCAGGACAGGGGGGAGTCGACGAGCAGTACTTC
CDR3aa: CASKPGQGGVDEQYF

v_gene: TRBV27
j_gene: TRBJ2-1
abundance: .
d_gene: .
CDR3nt: TGTGCCAGCAGTTTAACTTACGACTACAATGAGCAGTTCTTC
CDR3aa: CASSLTYDYNEQFF

v_gene: TRBV12-2
j_gene: TRBJ1-1
abundance: .
d_gene: .
CDR3nt: TGTGCAAGTCGCCCTGGGGCGACAGGGGGCGAGGGCACTGAAGCTTTCTTT
CDR3aa: CASRPGATGGEGTEAFF

v_gene: TRBV27
j_gene: TRBJ2-1
abundance: .
d_gene: .
CDR3nt: TGTGCCAGCAGTTTATCTGGCGGGGTCTCCTACAATGAGCAGTTCTTC
CDR3aa: CASSLSGGVSYNEQFF

v_gene: TRBV5-1
j_gene: TRBJ2-2
abundance: .
d_gene: .
CDR3nt: TGCGCCAGCAGCTGGGGTAGCGGGAACACCGGGGAGCTGTTTTTT
CDR3aa: CASSWGSGNTGELFF

v_gene: TRBV7-6
j_gene: TRBJ2-2
abundance: .
d_gene: TRBD1
CDR3nt: TGTGCCAGCAGCCCCGGGACAGGGGGTTTTACCGGGGAGCTGTTTTTT
CDR3aa: CASSPGTGGFTGELFF